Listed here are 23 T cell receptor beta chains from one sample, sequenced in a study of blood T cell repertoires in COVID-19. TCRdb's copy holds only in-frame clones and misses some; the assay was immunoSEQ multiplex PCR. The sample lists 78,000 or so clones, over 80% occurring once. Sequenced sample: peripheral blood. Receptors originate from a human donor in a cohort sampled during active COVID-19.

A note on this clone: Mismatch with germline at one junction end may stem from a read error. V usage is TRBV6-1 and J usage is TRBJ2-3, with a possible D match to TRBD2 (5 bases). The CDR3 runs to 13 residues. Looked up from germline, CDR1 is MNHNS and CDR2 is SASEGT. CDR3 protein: CASSERATHTQYF. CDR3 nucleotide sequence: TGTGCCAGCAGTGAGAGGGCCACACATACGCAGTATTTT.

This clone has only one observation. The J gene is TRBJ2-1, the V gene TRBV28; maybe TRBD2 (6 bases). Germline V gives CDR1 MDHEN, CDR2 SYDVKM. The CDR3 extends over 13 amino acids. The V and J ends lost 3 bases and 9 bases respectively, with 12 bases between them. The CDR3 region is CASSLVTRGEQFF. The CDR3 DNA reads TGTGCCAGCAGTTTGGTGACTAGAGGTGAGCAGTTCTTC.

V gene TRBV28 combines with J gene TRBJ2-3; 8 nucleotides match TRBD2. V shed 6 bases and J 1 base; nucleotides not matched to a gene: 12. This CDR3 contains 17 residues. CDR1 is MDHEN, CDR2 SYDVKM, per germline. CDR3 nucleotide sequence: TGTGCCAGCAGCCGAGATAGCGGGATTAGGGGCACAGATACGCAGTATTTT. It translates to CASSRDSGIRGTDTQYF.

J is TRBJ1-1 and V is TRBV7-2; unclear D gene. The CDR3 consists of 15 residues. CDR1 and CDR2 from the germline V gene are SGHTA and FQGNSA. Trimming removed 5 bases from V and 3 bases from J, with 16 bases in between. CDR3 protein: CASSPPPTWYTEAFF. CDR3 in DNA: TGTGCCAGCAGCCCGCCCCCAACATGGTACACTGAAGCTTTCTTT.

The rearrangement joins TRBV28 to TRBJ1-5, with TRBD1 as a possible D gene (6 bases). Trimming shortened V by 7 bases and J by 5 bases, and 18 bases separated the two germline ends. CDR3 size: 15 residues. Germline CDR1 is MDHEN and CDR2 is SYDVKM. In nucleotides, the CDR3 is TGTGCCAGCACGTCTTTTGACAGGAGTTATCAGCCCCAGCATTTT. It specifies CASTSFDRSYQPQHF. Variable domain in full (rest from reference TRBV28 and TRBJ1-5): DVKVTQSSRYLVKRTGEKVFLECVQDMDHENMFWYRQDPGLGLRLIYFSYDVKMKEKGDIPEGYSVSREKKERFSLILESASTNQTSMYLCASTSFDRSYQPQHFGDGTRLSIL.

DNA of the CDR3: TGTGCCAGCTCACGGGACAGCACGAACACTGAAGCTTTCTTT. It specifies CASSRDSTNTEAFF. The rearrangement uses TRBV18 and TRBJ1-1; 7 bases are a match to TRBD1. The V gene's germline CDR1 is KGHSH and CDR2 LQKENI. The CDR3 consists of 14 residues. Unmatched junction bases numbered 3, after V lost 4 bases and J lost 1 base.

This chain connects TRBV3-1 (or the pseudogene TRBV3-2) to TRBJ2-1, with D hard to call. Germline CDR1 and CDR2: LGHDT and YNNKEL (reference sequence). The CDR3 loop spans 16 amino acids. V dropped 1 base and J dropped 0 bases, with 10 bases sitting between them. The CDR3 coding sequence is TGTGCCAGCAGCCAAGGTGCGGCGGACTCCTACAATGAGCAGTTCTTC. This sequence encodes CASSQGAADSYNEQFF.

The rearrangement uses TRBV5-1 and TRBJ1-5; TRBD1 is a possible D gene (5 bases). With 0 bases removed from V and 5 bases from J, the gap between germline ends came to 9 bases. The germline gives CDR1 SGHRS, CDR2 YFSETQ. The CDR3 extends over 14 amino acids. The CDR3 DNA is TGCGCCAGCAGCTTGGAAGGGGTCGATCAGCCCCAGCATTTT. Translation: CASSLEGVDQPQHF.

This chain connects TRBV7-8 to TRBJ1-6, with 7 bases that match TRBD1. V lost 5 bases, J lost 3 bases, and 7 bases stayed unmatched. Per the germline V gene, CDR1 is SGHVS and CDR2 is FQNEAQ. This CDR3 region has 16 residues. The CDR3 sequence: CASSLRDSIYNSPLHF. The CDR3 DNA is TGTGCCAGCAGCCTCCGGGACAGCATCTATAATTCACCCCTCCACTTT.

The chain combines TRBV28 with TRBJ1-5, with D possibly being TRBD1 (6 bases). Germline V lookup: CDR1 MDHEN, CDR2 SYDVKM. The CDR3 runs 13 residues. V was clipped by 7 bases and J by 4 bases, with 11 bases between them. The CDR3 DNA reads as TGTGCCAGCACAAGACAGGCGAATCAGCCCCAGCATTTT. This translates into CASTRQANQPQHF.

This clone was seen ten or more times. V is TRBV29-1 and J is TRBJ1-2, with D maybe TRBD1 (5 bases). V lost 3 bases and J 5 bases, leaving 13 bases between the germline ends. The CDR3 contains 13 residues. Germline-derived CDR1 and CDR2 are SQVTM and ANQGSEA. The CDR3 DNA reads TGCAGCGTTGACCTGACAGACCAGTATGGCTACACCTTC. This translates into CSVDLTDQYGYTF.

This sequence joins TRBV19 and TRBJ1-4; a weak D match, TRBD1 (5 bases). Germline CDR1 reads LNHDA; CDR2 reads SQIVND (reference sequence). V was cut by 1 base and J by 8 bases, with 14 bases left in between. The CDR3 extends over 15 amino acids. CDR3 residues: CASSIGGSAGEKLFF. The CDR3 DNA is TGTGCCAGTAGTATAGGGGGCTCCGCCGGGGAAAAACTGTTTTTT.

The chain's CDR3 is CASSFGSGGTHYEQYF. The CDR3 nucleotides read TGTGCCAGCAGCTTTGGGTCCGGGGGGACCCATTACGAGCAGTACTTC. The chain employs TRBV7-4 and TRBJ2-7, with 7 bases fitting TRBD2. Germline values: CDR1 SGHVT, CDR2 SQSDAQ. Trimming at V came to 3 bases and at J to 4 bases, leaving 12 bases not matched to a gene. The CDR3 is 16 amino acids. Variable domain in full (rest from reference TRBV7-4 and TRBJ2-7): GAGVSQSPRYKVAKRGRDVALRCDSISGHVTLYWYRQTLGQGSEVLTYSQSDAQRDKSGRPSGRFSAERPERSVSTLKIQRTEQGDSAVYLCASSFGSGGTHYEQYFGPGTRLTVT.

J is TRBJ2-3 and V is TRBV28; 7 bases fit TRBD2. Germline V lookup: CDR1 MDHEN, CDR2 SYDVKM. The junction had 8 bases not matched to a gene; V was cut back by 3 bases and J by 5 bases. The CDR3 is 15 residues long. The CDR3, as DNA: TGTGCCAGCAGTTTGTTCGGGGCGGGAGAAGATACGCAGTATTTT. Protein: CASSLFGAGEDTQYF.

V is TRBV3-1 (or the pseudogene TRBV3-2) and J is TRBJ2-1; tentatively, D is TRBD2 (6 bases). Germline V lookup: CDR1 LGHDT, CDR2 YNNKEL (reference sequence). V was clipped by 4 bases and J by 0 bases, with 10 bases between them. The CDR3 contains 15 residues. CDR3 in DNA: TGTGCCAGCAGCCGGGACTGGGGCTCCTACAATGAGCAGTTCTTC. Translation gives CASSRDWGSYNEQFF.

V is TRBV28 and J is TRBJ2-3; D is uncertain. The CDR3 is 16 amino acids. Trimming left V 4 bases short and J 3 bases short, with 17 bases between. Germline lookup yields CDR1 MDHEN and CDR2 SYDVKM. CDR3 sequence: CASSSPDSRTTDTQYF. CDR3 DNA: TGTGCCAGCAGTTCCCCCGACTCCCGAACGACAGATACGCAGTATTTT.

In DNA form, the CDR3 reads TGTGCCAGTAGTATAGAGCGGAACAATGAGCAGTTCTTC. Protein: CASSIERNNEQFF. The gene calls are TRBV19 and TRBJ2-1; D not certain. V lost 0 bases and J lost 5, with 5 bases in between. Germline V lookup: CDR1 LNHDA, CDR2 SQIVND (reference sequence). The CDR3 consists of 13 residues.

CDR3 DNA: TGCGCCAGCATTTCGGGGACAGGGAGGAGGGCAGTGAGGCAGCCCCAGCATTTT. It is translated as CASISGTGRRAVRQPQHF. The J gene is TRBJ1-5, the V gene TRBV23-1; 9 bases agree with TRBD1. TRBV23-1 is an open reading frame, and its role is uncertain. The CDR3 contains 18 residues. V shed 7 bases, J shed 7 bases, and the junction held 20 bases outside the gene matches.

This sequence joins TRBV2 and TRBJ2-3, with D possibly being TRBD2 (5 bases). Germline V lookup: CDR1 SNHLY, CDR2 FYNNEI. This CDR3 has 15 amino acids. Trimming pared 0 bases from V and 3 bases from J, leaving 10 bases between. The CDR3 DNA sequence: TGTGCCAGCAGTGAAGCGGCTAGCAGAACAGATACGCAGTATTTT. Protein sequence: CASSEAASRTDTQYF. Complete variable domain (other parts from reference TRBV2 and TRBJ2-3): EPEVTQTPSHQVTQMGQEVILRCVPISNHLYFYWYRQILGQKVEFLVSFYNNEISEKSEIFDDQFSVERPDGSNFTLKIRSTKLEDSAMYFCASSEAASRTDTQYFGPGTRLTVL.

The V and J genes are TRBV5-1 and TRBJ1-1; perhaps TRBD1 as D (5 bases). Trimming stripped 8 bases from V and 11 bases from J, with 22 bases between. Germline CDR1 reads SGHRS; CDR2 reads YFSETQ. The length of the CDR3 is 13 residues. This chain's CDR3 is CASGLEGPGLAFF. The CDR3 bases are TGCGCCAGTGGCCTGGAGGGGCCGGGGTTGGCTTTCTTT.

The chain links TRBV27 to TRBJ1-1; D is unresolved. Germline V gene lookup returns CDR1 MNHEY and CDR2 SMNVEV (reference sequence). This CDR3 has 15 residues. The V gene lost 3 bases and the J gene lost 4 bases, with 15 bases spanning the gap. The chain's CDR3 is CASSFLGRISTEAFF. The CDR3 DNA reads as TGTGCCAGCAGTTTCCTAGGAAGGATCTCCACTGAAGCTTTCTTT.

The CDR3 DNA reads as TGTGCCAGCAGCCAAGCCGGGAAGCCCTACGAGCAGTACTTC. Translation: CASSQAGKPYEQYF. V gene TRBV3-1 (or the pseudogene TRBV3-2) combines with J gene TRBJ2-7; perhaps TRBD2 as D (5 bases). V was cut by 1 base and J by 2 bases, with 9 bases left in between. CDR1 and CDR2 (germline): LGHDT, YNNKEL (reference sequence). The CDR3 is 14 residues long.

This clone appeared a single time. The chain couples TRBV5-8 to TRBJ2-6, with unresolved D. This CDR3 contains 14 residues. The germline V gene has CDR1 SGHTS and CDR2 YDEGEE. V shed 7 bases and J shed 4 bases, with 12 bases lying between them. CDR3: CASPRLKGANVLTF. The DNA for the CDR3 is TGTGCCAGCCCCAGGTTAAAGGGGGCCAACGTCCTGACTTTC. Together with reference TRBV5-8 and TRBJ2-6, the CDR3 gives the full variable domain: EAGVTQSPTHLIKTRGQQATLRCSPISGHTSVYWYQQALGLGLQFLLWYDEGEERNRGNFPPRFSGRQFPNYSSELNVNALELEDSALYLCASPRLKGANVLTFGAGSRLTVL.